These 8 T cell receptor beta chains originate from one sample sequenced in a study of beta chain features in type 1 diabetes. The whole isolated RNA underwent reverse transcription, so sequencing captured expressed TCRB transcripts. Profiled with immunoSEQ multiplex PCR; TCRdb holds only in-frame clones, not every one. The sample includes about 260,000 clones, around 68% seen only once; the top ten take around 0.05%. The material sequenced was naive CD4+ T cells from blood. The receptors here all came from a young man in good health.

This clone was found a few times. The chain carries TRBV30 and TRBJ2-5; TRBD2 is a possible D gene (6 bases). CDR3 length equals 13 residues. V was cut by 2 bases and J by 4 bases, with 11 bases left in between. Germline CDR1 GTSNPN, CDR2 SVGIG (reference sequence). The CDR3 DNA reads TGTGCCTGGAGTCGCGGGATAGGAGAGACCCAGTACTTC. Translation gives CAWSRGIGETQYF. The whole variable domain, remainder taken from reference TRBV30 and TRBJ2-5, is SQTIHQWPATLVQPVGSPLSLECTVEGTSNPNLYWYRQAAGRGLQLLFYSVGIGQISSEVPQNLSASRPQDRQFILSSKKLLLSDSGFYLCAWSRGIGETQYFGPGTRLLVL.

The chain carries TRBV30 and TRBJ2-1; D gene uncertain. Germline V lookup: CDR1 GTSNPN, CDR2 SVGIG (reference sequence). This CDR3 is built from 13 residues. V was shortened by 1 base and J by 5 bases, with 9 bases between the two germline ends. The CDR3 reads CAWSEGPHNEQFF. The DNA of the CDR3 is TGTGCCTGGAGTGAAGGCCCCCACAATGAGCAGTTCTTC.

V and J are TRBV18 and TRBJ1-5, with a possible D match to TRBD1 (5 bases). The CDR3 is made up of 14 amino acids. Germline CDR1 and CDR2: KGHSH and LQKENI. V lost 3 bases and J 4 bases, leaving 10 bases between the germline ends. The CDR3: CASSPVRANQPQHF. DNA for the CDR3: TGTGCCAGCTCACCGGTCAGGGCAAATCAGCCCCAGCATTTT.

In its sample, this clone was seen a few times. The same CDR3 arises from other DNA sequences in this sample as well. This rearrangement joins TRBV2 to TRBJ2-5; D is ambiguous. CDR1 SNHLY and CDR2 FYNNEI come from the germline V gene. CDR3 length: 10 amino acids. Trimming pared 4 bases from V and 4 bases from J, leaving 1 base between. DNA for the CDR3: TGTGCCAGCAGTGGAGAGACCCAGTACTTC. It translates to CASSGETQYF.

This chain connects TRBV11-2 to TRBJ2-1; 15 bases fit TRBD2. CDR3 length equals 16 residues. J lost 8 bases, V lost 6 bases, and 8 bases had no gene match. Germline-derived CDR1 and CDR2 are SGHAT and FQNNGV. The CDR3 reads CASSPGTSGRIDEQFF. CDR3 sequence (DNA): TGTGCCAGCAGTCCCGGGACTAGCGGGAGGATTGATGAGCAGTTCTTC.

On this clone itself: At one of its ends the junction is not consistent with the germline gene, which may arise from a read error. Additional DNA sequences in this sample encode the identical CDR3. The CDR3, as DNA: TGTGCGTGGACAGCTAGCACAGATACGCAGTATTTT. Translated, it gives CAWTASTDTQYF. The rearrangement links TRBV30 to TRBJ2-3; possible D gene TRBD1, 6 bases. This CDR3 spans 12 amino acids. CDR1 and CDR2 from the germline V gene are GTSNPN and SVGIG (reference sequence).

The chain couples TRBV10-3 to TRBJ2-1; 10 bases fit TRBD1. Looked up from germline, CDR1 is ENHRY and CDR2 is SYGVKD. V was clipped by 3 bases and J by 5 bases; unmatched bases: 4. The CDR3 is made up of 15 amino acids. Here the CDR3 reads CAISEPGQGNNEQFF. Written as DNA, the CDR3 is TGTGCCATCAGTGAACCGGGACAGGGGAACAATGAGCAGTTCTTC.

The chain has TRBV27 and TRBJ2-7, with unresolved D. The V gene's germline CDR1 is MNHEY and CDR2 SMNVEV (reference sequence). This CDR3 comprises 11 residues. With 4 bases removed from V and 3 bases from J, the gap between germline ends came to 4 bases. DNA for the CDR3: TGTGCCAGCAGTTCTCACTACGAGCAGTACTTC. This gives the protein CASSSHYEQYF.